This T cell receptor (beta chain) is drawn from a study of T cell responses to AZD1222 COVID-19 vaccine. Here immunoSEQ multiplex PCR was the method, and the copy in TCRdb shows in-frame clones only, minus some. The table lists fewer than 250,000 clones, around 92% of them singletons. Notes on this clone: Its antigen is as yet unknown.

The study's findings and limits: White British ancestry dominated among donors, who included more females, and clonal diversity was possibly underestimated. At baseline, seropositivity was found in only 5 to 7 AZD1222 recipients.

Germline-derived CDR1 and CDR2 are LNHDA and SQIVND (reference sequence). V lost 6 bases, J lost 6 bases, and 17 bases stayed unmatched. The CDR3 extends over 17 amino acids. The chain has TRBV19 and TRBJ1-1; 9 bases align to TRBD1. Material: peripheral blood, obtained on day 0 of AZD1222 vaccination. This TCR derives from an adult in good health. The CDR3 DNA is TGTGCCAGTAGCAACCCCGTTGGGACAGGGACGAGGGCTGAAGCTTTCTTT. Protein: CASSNPVGTGTRAEAFF.